Presented here are 7 T cell receptor beta chains from one specimen sequenced in a study of response to subunit inactivated influenza vaccine. TCRdb reprocessed the RT-PCR reads via MiXCR and lists one record per CDR3 protein. This table has hundreds of thousands of distinct CDR3 sequences, 11% to 15% appearing once. This specimen consisted of PBMCs from blood, obtained less than 15 days before vaccination. The receptors derive from a man in his fifties or sixties who received an inactivated influenza vaccine.

This rearrangement joins TRBV28 to TRBJ1-5; maybe TRBD1 (5 bases). The CDR3 sequence is 15 residues long. Germline CDR1 reads MDHEN; CDR2 reads SYDVKM. The V and J ends lost 2 bases and 4 bases respectively, with 12 bases between them. The CDR3 sequence is CASSLKGRMNQPQHF. CDR3 DNA sequence: TGTGCCAGCAGTTTAAAGGGACGAATGAATCAGCCCCAGCATTTT. Complete variable domain (other parts from reference TRBV28 and TRBJ1-5): DVKVTQSSRYLVKRTGEKVFLECVQDMDHENMFWYRQDPGLGLRLIYFSYDVKMKEKGDIPEGYSVSREKKERFSLILESASTNQTSMYLCASSLKGRMNQPQHFGDGTRLSIL.

The chain joins TRBV20-1 to TRBJ1-5; D gene uncertain. Germline V lookup: CDR1 DFQATT, CDR2 SNEGSKA (reference sequence). Trimming shortened V by 4 bases and J by 6 bases, and 16 bases separated the two germline ends. The CDR3 length is 14 residues. For the CDR3, the DNA is TGCAGTGCTAAAAAAGGCTCCGTTTCTCAGCCCCAGCATTTT. Protein sequence: CSAKKGSVSQPQHF.

The chain carries TRBV5-1 and TRBJ2-6; 9 bases are shared with TRBD1. The CDR3 length is 17 residues. Trimming removed 9 bases from V and 0 bases from J; junction bases left unmatched: 10. Germline V gene sequence: CDR1 SGHRS, CDR2 YFSETQ. In nucleotides, the CDR3 is TGCGCCACACGGAGGGACAGGGTGAACTCTGGGGCCAACGTCCTGACTTTC. It encodes CATRRDRVNSGANVLTF. Full variable domain (remainder filled in from reference TRBV5-1 and TRBJ2-6): KAGVTQTPRYLIKTRGQQVTLSCSPISGHRSVSWYQQTPGQGLQFLFEYFSETQRNKGNFPGRFSGRQFSNSRSEMNVSTLELGDSALYLCATRRDRVNSGANVLTFGAGSRLTVL.

The chain joins TRBV18 to TRBJ2-7; D remains ambiguous. CDR3 length: 13 amino acids. The V gene's germline CDR1 is KGHSH and CDR2 LQKENI. Trimming stripped 0 bases from V and 3 bases from J, with 6 bases between. CDR3 DNA: TGTGCCAGCTCACCACCGACGAGCTACGAGCAGTACTTC. This encodes CASSPPTSYEQYF.

This clonotype has only a few counts. The CDR3 nucleotides read TGTGCCAGCAGTTTCTACACCGGTCGGGAGCAGTACTTC. The encoded protein is CASSFYTGREQYF. V is TRBV27 and J is TRBJ2-7; D is uncertain. Germline assignment: CDR1 MNHEY and CDR2 SMNVEV (reference sequence). This CDR3 contains 13 residues. V lost 3 bases, J lost 7 bases, and 13 bases lay in between.

The chain has TRBV2 and TRBJ2-6, with D perhaps TRBD1 (5 bases). The CDR3 spans 16 residues. Germline lookup yields CDR1 SNHLY and CDR2 FYNNEI. Trimming pared 7 bases from V and 0 bases from J, leaving 13 bases between. Here the CDR3 DNA reads TGTGCCAGCATCATTCTCCAGGGCTCTGGGGCCAACGTCCTGACTTTC. It is translated as CASIILQGSGANVLTF. Full variable domain (rest looked up from reference TRBV2 and TRBJ2-6): EPEVTQTPSHQVTQMGQEVILRCVPISNHLYFYWYRQILGQKVEFLVSFYNNEISEKSEIFDDQFSVERPDGSNFTLKIRSTKLEDSAMYFCASIILQGSGANVLTFGAGSRLTVL.

The V and J genes are TRBV11-1 and TRBJ2-2; TRBD1 is a possible D gene (6 bases). This CDR3 is built from 15 residues. Trimming stripped 5 bases from V and 3 bases from J, with 13 bases between. In germline, CDR1 is SGHAT, CDR2 FQDESV (reference sequence). The CDR3, as DNA: TGTGCCAGCAGCGACCCAAACAGGGACACCGGGGAGCTGTTTTTT. Amino acids: CASSDPNRDTGELFF.